Presented here are 4 T cell receptor beta chains from one specimen sequenced in a study of regulatory and conventional T cells in RAG deficiency. Blood CD4+ CD25-low CD127-high conventional T cells supplied the genomic DNA template. Here immunoSEQ multiplex PCR was the method, and the copy in TCRdb shows in-frame clones only, minus some. The repertoire includes approximately 21,000 clones, around 97% of them detected once, and 1.3% sits in the top ten. These sequences were also reported in another study, on regulatory T cells. From that report: Primers: 52 TRBV forward and 13 TRBJ reverse.

The sample consisted of CD25- CD4+ T cells sorted from blood. The receptors come from a human donor in good health.

This clone was counted once. The J gene is TRBJ1-4, the V gene TRBV19; no firm D call. Between the trimmed V and J ends, which lost 5 bases and 6 bases, there was a span of 13 bases. This CDR3 region has 14 residues. Germline CDR1 is LNHDA and CDR2 is SQIVND (reference sequence). The CDR3 is CASSPWGGDEKLFF. The DNA for the CDR3 is TGTGCCAGTAGTCCGTGGGGAGGTGATGAAAAACTGTTTTTT.

V and J are TRBV30 and TRBJ2-3, with TRBD2 matching 11 bases. The CDR3 has 16 amino acids. Germline assignment: CDR1 GTSNPN and CDR2 SVGIG (reference sequence). V lost 0 bases and J lost 2; bases outside the gene matches: 4. This CDR3 reads CAWSVTSGGNTDTQYF. The CDR3 DNA is TGTGCCTGGAGTGTAACTAGCGGGGGCAACACAGATACGCAGTATTTT.

The V call is TRBV4-1, the J call TRBJ1-3; 9 bases line up with TRBD1. CDR1 and CDR2 from the germline V gene are MGHRA and YSYEKL. The ends lost 3 bases at V and 1 base at J; junction bases unmatched: 7. The CDR3 is 17 residues long. This CDR3 reads CASSHDRGARSGNTIYF. The CDR3 bases are TGCGCCAGCAGCCACGACAGGGGGGCGCGATCTGGAAACACCATATATTTT.

The gene calls are TRBV27 and TRBJ2-7, with D uncertain. V was shortened by 4 bases and J by 2 bases, with 9 bases between the two germline ends. The CDR3 contains 13 residues. Germline CDR1 and CDR2: MNHEY and SMNVEV (reference sequence). CDR3 loop: CASSSHPAYEQYF. CDR3 nucleotides: TGTGCCAGCAGTTCACATCCCGCCTACGAGCAGTACTTC.